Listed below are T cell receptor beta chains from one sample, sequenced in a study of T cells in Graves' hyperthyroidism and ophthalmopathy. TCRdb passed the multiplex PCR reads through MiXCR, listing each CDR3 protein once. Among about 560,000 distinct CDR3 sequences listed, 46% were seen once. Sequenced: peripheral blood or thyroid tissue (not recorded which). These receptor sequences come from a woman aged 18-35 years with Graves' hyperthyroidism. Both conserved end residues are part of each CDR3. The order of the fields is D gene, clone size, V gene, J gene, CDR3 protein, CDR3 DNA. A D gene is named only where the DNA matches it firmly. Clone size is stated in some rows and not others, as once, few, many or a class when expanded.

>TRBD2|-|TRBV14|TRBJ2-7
CASSQDGGLAGDEQYF
TGTGCCAGCAGCCAAGACGGAGGACTAGCGGGAGACGAGCAGTACTTC
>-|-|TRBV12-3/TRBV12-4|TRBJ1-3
CASSRRDWGFSGNTIYF
TGTGCCAGCAGTCGACGGGACTGGGGATTCTCTGGAAACACCATATATTTT
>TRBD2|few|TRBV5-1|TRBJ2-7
CASSLAVSGRNEQYF
TGCGCCAGCAGCTTGGCGGTTAGCGGGAGAAATGAGCAGTACTTC
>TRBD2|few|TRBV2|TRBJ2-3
CASERELQDTQYF
TGTGCCAGCGAGCGGGAGTTGCAGGATACGCAGTATTTT
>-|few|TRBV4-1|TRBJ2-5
CASSQRLAIDQETQYF
TGCGCCAGCAGCCAACGCCTAGCGATCGACCAAGAGACCCAGTACTTC
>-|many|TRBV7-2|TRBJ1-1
CASHRQRNTEAFF
TGTGCCAGCCACAGACAGAGGAACACTGAAGCTTTCTTT
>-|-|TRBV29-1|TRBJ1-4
CSVLSNSGKLFF
TGCAGCGTCCTCAGCAACTCTGGAAAACTGTTTTTT
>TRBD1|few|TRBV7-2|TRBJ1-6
CASSLEPGGGSPLHF
TGTGCCAGCAGCTTGGAACCAGGGGGAGGTTCACCCCTCCACTTT
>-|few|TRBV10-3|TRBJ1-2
CASSTRQEPYGYTF
TGTGCCAGCAGCACACGACAGGAGCCCTATGGCTACACCTTC
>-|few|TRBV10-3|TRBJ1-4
CASSLTFDTSTNEKLFF
TGTGCCAGCAGTCTAACCTTCGACACCTCAACTAATGAAAAACTGTTTTTT
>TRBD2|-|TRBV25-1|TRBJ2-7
CASSEWTSAEQYF
TGTGCCAGCAGTGAATGGACTAGCGCCGAGCAGTACTTC
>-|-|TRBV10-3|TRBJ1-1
CASSEVGQSEAFF
TGTGCCAGCAGTGAGGTTGGGCAGTCTGAAGCTTTCTTT
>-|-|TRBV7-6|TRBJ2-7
CARAGGAYEQYF
TGTGCTAGAGCCGGGGGCGCCTACGAGCAGTACTTC
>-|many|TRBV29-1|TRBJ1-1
CSVVVMNTEAFF
TGCAGCGTTGTGGTCATGAACACTGAAGCTTTCTTT
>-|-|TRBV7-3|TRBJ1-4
CASTTDEKLFF
TGTGCCAGCACCACGGACGAAAAACTGTTTTTT
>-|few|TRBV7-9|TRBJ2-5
CASSLVPLETQYF
TGTGCCAGCAGCTTAGTTCCCCTAGAGACCCAGTACTTC
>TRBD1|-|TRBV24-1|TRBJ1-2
CASSLDRGPGYGYTF
TGTGCCAGCAGTTTAGACAGGGGGCCCGGCTATGGCTACACCTTC
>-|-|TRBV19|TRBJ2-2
CASSSHTLAGELFF
TGTGCCAGTAGTTCCCACACCCTGGCCGGGGAGCTGTTTTTT
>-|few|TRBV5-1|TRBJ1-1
CASSLARGGAEAFF
TGCGCCAGCAGCTTGGCCCGGGGAGGGGCTGAAGCTTTCTTT
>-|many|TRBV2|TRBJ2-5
CASNPRYQETQYF
TGTGCCAGCAATCCGCGGTACCAAGAGACCCAGTACTTC
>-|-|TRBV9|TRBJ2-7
CASSVGLDRAYEQYF
TGTGCCAGCAGCGTAGGGCTAGACAGAGCCTACGAGCAGTACTTC
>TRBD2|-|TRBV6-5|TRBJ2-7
CASSYSGLAGGQYF
TGTGCCAGCAGTTACTCCGGACTAGCGGGCGGGCAGTACTTC
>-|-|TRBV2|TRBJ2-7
CASSEIVWGNSYEQYF
TGTGCCAGCAGTGAAATCGTGTGGGGGAACTCCTACGAGCAGTACTTC
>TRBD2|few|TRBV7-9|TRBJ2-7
CASSLVQRRGEYEQYF
TGTGCCAGCAGCTTAGTTCAGCGACGGGGGGAATACGAGCAGTACTTC
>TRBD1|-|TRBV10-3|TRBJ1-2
CAISGGTGPGYTF
TGTGCCATCAGTGGAGGGACAGGGCCTGGCTACACCTTC
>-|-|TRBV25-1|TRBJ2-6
CASSEGPYYSGANVLTF
TGTGCCAGCAGTGAGGGGCCTTATTACTCTGGGGCCAACGTCCTGACTTTC
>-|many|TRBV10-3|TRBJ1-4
CAISERGRTNEKLFF
TGTGCCATCAGTGAAAGAGGTAGAACTAATGAAAAACTGTTTTTT
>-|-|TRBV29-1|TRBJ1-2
CSVDVGSYGYTF
TGCAGCGTTGACGTAGGGTCCTATGGCTACACCTTC
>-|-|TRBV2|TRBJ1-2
CASSEVGQGLSGYTF
TGTGCCAGCAGTGAAGTCGGGCAGGGGTTGAGTGGCTACACCTTC
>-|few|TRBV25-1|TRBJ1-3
CASSITALRQGSGNTIYF
TGTGCCAGCAGCATTACGGCCCTTAGGCAGGGTAGTGGAAACACCATATATTTT
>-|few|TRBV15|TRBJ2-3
CATSPRAADTQYF
TGTGCCACCAGCCCCAGGGCTGCAGATACGCAGTATTTT
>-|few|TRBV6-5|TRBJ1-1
CASSYSDRGRAFF
TGTGCCAGCAGTTACTCGGATCGGGGTCGGGCTTTCTTT
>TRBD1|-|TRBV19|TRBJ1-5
CASSADRTSQPQHF
TGTGCCAGTAGTGCGGACAGGACCTCCCAGCCCCAGCATTTT
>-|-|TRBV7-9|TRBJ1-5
CASSLVGNQSQHF
TGTGCCAGCAGCTTAGTGGGCAATCAGTCCCAGCATTTT
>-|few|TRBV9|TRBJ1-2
CASSVEAGVNYGYTF
TGTGCCAGCAGCGTCGAGGCAGGGGTTAACTATGGCTACACCTTC
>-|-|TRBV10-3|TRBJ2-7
CAISLRRSGSYEQYF
TGTGCCATCAGTTTACGGCGCAGCGGCTCCTACGAGCAGTACTTC
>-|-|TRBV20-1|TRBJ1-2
CSVFRRDESYGYTF
TGCAGTGTTTTCCGCCGGGACGAGAGCTATGGCTACACCTTC
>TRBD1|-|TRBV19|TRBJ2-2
CACHRGRSSLTGELFF
TGTGCCTGCCACAGGGGGCGGAGTTCTCTTACCGGGGAGCTGTTTTTT
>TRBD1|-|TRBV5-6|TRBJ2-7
CASSWTGIGYEQYF
TGTGCCAGCAGCTGGACAGGGATTGGCTACGAGCAGTACTTC
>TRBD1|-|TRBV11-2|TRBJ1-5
CASSCQMGTGISCGNQPQHF
TGTGCCAGCAGCTGCCAGATGGGGACAGGGATATCATGCGGCAATCAGCCCCAGCATTTT
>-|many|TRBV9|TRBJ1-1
CASSEESGEAFF
TGTGCCAGCAGCGAAGAGAGCGGTGAAGCTTTCTTT
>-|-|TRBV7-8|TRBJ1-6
CASSLSRNNSPLHF
TGTGCCAGCAGCTTGTCGCGGAATAATTCACCCCTCCACTTT
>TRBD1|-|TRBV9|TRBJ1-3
CASAGGQGKENTIYF
TGTGCCAGCGCGGGAGGACAGGGGAAGGAAAACACCATATATTTT
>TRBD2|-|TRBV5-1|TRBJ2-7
CASSQYSSGRAYEQYF
TGCGCCAGCAGCCAGTATTCTAGCGGGAGAGCTTACGAGCAGTACTTC
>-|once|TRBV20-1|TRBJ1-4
CSADRGGRGEKLFF
TGCAGTGCTGATAGGGGGGGTCGCGGTGAAAAACTGTTTTTT
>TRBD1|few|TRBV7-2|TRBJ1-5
CASSLSGGFGNQPQHF
TGTGCCAGCAGCTTATCAGGGGGATTTGGCAATCAGCCCCAGCATTTT
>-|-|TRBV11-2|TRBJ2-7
CASSLPGRLSYEQYF
TGTGCCAGCAGCTTACCGGGACGCCTCTCCTACGAGCAGTACTTC
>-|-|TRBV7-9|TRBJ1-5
CASSLGSGIPSNQPQHF
TGTGCCAGCAGCTTAGGGTCTGGGATTCCTAGCAATCAGCCCCAGCATTTT
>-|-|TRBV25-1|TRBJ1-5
CASLGPGSNQPQHF
TGTGCCAGCTTAGGACCAGGATCCAATCAGCCCCAGCATTTT
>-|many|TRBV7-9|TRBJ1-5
CASSRGRDNQPQHF
TGTGCCAGCAGTAGAGGCAGGGACAATCAGCCCCAGCATTTT
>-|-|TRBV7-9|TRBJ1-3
CASTAVGSSGNTIYF
TGTGCCAGCACCGCGGTGGGGAGCTCTGGAAACACCATATATTTT
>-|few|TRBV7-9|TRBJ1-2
CASSLKTRYGYTF
TGTGCCAGCAGCTTGAAGACAAGATATGGCTACACCTTC
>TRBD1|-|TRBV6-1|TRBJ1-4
CASDDRERRGEKLFF
TGTGCCAGCGACGACAGGGAAAGGCGCGGTGAAAAACTGTTTTTT
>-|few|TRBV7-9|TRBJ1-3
CASQLRSSGNTIYF
TGTGCCAGCCAACTCAGGAGCTCTGGAAACACCATATATTTT
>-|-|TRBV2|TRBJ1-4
CASLRGSQGVELFF
TGTGCCAGTCTCAGGGGCTCGCAAGGAGTAGAACTGTTTTTT
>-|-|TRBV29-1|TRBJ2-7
CSVFPGDTGELYF
TGCAGCGTTTTCCCGGGGGACACCGGGGAGCTGTACTTC
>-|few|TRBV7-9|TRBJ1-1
CASSSPLDMNTEAFF
TGTGCCAGCAGCTCCCCGCTGGACATGAACACTGAAGCTTTCTTT
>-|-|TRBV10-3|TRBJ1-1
CASSSHSGPENTEAFF
TGTGCCAGCAGTTCTCATTCAGGGCCCGAGAACACTGAAGCTTTCTTT
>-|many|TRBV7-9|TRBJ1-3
CASSRESGNTIYF
TGTGCCAGCAGCCGCGAGTCTGGAAACACCATATATTTT
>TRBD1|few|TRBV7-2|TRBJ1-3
CASSLGQTGNTIYF
TGTGCCAGCAGCTTGGGACAGACTGGAAACACCATATATTTT